This T cell receptor (beta chain) is drawn from a study of radiotherapy plus CTLA-4 blockade in lung cancer. Data came from immunoSEQ multiplex PCR; TCRdb stores just in-frame clones and leaves some out. Counted here are tens of thousands of clones, approximately 83% occurring once; the ten biggest clones make up 2% to 2.5%. V lost 4 bases and J lost 7; bases outside the gene matches: 6. CDR1 SGHTA and CDR2 FQGNSA come from the germline V gene. The CDR3 runs 15 residues. The rearrangement joins TRBV7-2 to TRBJ1-4; 10 bases map to TRBD1. The sequences come from peripheral blood, collected from a patient treated with radiotherapy plus ipilimumab. This TCR came from a human donor with non-small cell lung cancer who had a partial response to radiotherapy plus ipilimumab. CDR3 nucleotide sequence: TGTGCCAGCAGCTCGCCCGGGACAGGGGTTGAAAAACTGTTTTTT. It is translated as CASSSPGTGVEKLFF.